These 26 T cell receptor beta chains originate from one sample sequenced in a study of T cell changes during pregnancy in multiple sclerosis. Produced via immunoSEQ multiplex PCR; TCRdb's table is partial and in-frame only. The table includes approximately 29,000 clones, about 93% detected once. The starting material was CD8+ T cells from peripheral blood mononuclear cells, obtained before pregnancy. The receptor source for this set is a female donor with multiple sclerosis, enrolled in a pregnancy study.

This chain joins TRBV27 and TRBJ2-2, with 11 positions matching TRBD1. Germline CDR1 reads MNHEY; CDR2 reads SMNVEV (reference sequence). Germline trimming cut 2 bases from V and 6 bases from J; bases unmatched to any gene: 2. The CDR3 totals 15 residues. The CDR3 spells CASSLTGQGAGELFF. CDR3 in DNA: TGTGCCAGCAGTTTAACGGGACAGGGGGCCGGGGAGCTGTTTTTT.

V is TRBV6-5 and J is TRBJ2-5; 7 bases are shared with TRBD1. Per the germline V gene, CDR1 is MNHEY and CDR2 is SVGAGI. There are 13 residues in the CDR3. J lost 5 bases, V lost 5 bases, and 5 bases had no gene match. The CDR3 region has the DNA TGTGCCAGCAGTCCTACAGGGGTCGAGACCCAGTACTTC. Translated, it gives CASSPTGVETQYF.

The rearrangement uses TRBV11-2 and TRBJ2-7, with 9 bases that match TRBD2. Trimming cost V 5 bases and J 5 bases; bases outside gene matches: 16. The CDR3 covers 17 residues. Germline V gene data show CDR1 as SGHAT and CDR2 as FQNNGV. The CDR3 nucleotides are TGTGCCAGCAGCCCCCCGGCAATAGCGGGAGAAGTGAACGAGCAGTACTTC. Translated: CASSPPAIAGEVNEQYF.

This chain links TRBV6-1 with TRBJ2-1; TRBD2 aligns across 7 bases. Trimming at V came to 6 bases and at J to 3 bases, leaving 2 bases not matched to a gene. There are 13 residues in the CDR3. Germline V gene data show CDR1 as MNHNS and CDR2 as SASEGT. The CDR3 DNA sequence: TGTGCCAGCAGGGGCGGGAGCTACAATGAGCAGTTCTTC. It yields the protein CASRGGSYNEQFF.

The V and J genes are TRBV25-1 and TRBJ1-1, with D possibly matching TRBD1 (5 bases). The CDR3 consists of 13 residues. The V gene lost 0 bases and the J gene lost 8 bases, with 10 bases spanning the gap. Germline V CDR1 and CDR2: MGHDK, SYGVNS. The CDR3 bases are TGTGCCAGCAGTGAATATCAGGGCAGGGAAGCTTTCTTT. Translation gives CASSEYQGREAFF.

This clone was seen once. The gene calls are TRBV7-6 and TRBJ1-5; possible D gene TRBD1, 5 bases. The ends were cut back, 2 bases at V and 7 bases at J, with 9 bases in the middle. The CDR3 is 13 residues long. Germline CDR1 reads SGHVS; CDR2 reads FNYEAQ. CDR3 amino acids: CASSLNGAQPQHF. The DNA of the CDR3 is TGTGCCAGCAGCTTAAATGGGGCGCAGCCCCAGCATTTT.

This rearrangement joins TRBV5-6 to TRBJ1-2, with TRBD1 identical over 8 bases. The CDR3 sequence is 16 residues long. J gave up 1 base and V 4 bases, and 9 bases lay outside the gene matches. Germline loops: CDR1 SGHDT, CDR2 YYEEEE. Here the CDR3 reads CASSTWTGNFNYGYTF. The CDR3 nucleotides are TGTGCCAGCAGCACCTGGACAGGGAATTTTAACTATGGCTACACCTTC.

CDR3 protein: CASRPGVGSKTQYF. The CDR3 nucleotides read TGTGCCAGCAGACCCGGGGTAGGGTCAAAGACCCAGTACTTC. This chain links TRBV6-5 with TRBJ2-5; D may be TRBD2 (5 bases). Germline CDR1 MNHEY, CDR2 SVGAGI. V lost 6 bases, J lost 6 bases, and 17 bases lay in between. The CDR3 contains 14 residues.

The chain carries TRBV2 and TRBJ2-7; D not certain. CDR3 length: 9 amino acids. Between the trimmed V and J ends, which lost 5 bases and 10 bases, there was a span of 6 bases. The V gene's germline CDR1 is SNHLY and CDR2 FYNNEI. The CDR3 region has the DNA TGTGCCAGCAGTTCTTTCCAGTACTTC. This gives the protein CASSSFQYF.

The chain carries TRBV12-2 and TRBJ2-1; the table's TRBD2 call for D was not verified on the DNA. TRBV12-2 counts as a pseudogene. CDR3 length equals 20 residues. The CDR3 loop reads CASRLSDSSGRTPSYNEQFF. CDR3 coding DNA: TGTGCAAGTCGCTTATCTGATTCTAGCGGGAGGACTCCCTCCTACAATGAGCAGTTCTTC.

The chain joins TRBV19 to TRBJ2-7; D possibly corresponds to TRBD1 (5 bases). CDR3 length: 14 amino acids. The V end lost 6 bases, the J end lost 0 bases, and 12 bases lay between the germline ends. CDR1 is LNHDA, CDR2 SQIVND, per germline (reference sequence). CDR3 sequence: CASRAQGYSYEQYF. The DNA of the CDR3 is TGTGCCAGTAGAGCCCAGGGTTACTCCTACGAGCAGTACTTC.

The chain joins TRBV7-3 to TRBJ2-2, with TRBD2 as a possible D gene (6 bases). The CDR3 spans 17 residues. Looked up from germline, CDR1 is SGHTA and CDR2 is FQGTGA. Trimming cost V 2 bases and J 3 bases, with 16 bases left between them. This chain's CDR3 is CASSLGRDSKYTGELFF. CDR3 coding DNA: TGTGCCAGCAGCTTAGGGCGGGACTCAAAATACACCGGGGAGCTGTTTTTT.

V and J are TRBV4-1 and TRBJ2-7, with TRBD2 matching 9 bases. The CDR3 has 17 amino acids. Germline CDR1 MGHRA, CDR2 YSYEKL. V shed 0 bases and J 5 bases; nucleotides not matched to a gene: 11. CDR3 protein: CASSQDEGGRASDEQYF. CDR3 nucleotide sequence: TGCGCCAGCAGCCAAGATGAGGGCGGGAGGGCCTCAGACGAGCAGTACTTC.

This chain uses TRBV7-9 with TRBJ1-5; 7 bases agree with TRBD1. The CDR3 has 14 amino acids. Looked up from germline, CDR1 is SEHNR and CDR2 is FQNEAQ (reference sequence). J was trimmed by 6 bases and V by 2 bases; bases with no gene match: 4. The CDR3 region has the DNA TGTGCCAGCAGCTTAACAGGGGAAATTCAGCCCCAGCATTTT. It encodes CASSLTGEIQPQHF.

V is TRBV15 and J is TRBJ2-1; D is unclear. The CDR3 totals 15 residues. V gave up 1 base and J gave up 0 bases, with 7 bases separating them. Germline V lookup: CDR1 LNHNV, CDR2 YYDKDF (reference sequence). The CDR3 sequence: CATSRGGISYNEQFF. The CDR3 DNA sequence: TGTGCCACCAGCAGAGGAGGAATCTCCTACAATGAGCAGTTCTTC. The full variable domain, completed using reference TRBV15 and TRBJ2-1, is DAMVIQNPRYQVTQFGKPVTLSCSQTLNHNVMYWYQQKSSQAPKLLFHYYDKDFNNEADTPDNFQSRRPNTSFCFLDIRSPGLGDTAMYLCATSRGGISYNEQFFGPGTRLTVL.

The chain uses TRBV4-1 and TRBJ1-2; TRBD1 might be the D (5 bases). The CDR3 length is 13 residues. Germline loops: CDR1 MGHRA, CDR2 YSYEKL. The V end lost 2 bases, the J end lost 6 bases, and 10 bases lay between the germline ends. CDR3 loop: CASSQMQGNGYTF. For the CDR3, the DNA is TGCGCCAGCAGCCAAATGCAGGGCAATGGCTACACCTTC.

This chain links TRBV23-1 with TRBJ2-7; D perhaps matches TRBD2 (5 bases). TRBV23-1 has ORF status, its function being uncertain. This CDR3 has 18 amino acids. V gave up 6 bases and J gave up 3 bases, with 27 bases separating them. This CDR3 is CASSYTIDPKEGFYEQYF. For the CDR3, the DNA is TGCGCCAGCAGCTACACCATCGACCCCAAAGAGGGTTTCTACGAGCAGTACTTC.

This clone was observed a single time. CDR3 in amino acids: CASRRPQGITQYF. DNA of the CDR3: TGTGCCAGTAGACGTCCACAGGGCATAACGCAGTATTTT. The chain has TRBV19 and TRBJ2-3; D possibly corresponds to TRBD1 (6 bases). The CDR3 covers 13 residues. V lost 6 bases to trimming and J lost 9 bases, with 16 bases between them. Germline V gene lookup returns CDR1 LNHDA and CDR2 SQIVND (reference sequence).

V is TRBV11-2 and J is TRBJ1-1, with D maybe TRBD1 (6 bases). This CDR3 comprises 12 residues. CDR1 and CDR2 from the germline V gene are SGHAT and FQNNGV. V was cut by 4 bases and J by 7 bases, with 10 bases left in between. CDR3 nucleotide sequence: TGTGCCAGCAGCTGGACAGAAGTTGAAGCTTTCTTT. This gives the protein CASSWTEVEAFF.

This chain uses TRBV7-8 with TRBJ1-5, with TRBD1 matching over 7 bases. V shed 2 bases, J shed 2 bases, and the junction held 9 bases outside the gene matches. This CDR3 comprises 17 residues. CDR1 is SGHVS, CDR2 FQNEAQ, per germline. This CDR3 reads CASSLTVGQVGNQPQHF. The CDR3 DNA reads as TGTGCCAGCAGCTTAACGGTTGGACAGGTGGGCAATCAGCCCCAGCATTTT.

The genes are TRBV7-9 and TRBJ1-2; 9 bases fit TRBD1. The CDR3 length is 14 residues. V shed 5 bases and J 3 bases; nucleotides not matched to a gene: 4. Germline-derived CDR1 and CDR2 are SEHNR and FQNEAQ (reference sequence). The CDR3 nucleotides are TGTGCCAGCAGCCCCCGGGACAGGGACTATGGCTACACCTTC. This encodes CASSPRDRDYGYTF.

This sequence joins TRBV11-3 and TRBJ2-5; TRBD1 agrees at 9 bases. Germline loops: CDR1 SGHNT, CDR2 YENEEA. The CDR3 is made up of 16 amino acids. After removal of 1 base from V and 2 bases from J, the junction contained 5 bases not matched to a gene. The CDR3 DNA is TGTGCCAGCAGCTTAGTTTGGGACAGGGATCAAGAGACCCAGTACTTC. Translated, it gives CASSLVWDRDQETQYF.

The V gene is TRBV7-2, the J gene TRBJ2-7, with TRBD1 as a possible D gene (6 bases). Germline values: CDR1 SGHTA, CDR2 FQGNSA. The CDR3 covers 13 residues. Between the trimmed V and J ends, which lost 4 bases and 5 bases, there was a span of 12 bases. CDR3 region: CASSSGTGNEQYF. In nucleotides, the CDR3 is TGTGCCAGCAGCTCCGGAACAGGGAACGAGCAGTACTTC.

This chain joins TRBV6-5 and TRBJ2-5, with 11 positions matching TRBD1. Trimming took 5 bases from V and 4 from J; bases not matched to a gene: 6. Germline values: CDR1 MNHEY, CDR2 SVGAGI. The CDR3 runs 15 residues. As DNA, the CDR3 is TGTGCCAGCAGTGCAGGGACAGGGGGGAGAGAGACCCAGTACTTC. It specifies CASSAGTGGRETQYF.

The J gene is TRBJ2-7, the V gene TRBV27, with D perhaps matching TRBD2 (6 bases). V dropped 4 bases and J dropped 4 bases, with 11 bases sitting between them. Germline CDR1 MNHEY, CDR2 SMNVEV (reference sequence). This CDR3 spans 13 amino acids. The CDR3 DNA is TGTGCCAGCAGTTCCGCACTAGCTTACGAGCAGTACTTC. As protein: CASSSALAYEQYF.

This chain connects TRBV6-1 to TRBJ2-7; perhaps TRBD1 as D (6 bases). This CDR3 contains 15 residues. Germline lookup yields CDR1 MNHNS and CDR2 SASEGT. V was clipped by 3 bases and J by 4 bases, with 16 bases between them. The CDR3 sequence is CASSELSDSPYEQYF. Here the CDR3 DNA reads TGTGCCAGCAGTGAGCTCTCGGACAGCCCTTACGAGCAGTACTTC.